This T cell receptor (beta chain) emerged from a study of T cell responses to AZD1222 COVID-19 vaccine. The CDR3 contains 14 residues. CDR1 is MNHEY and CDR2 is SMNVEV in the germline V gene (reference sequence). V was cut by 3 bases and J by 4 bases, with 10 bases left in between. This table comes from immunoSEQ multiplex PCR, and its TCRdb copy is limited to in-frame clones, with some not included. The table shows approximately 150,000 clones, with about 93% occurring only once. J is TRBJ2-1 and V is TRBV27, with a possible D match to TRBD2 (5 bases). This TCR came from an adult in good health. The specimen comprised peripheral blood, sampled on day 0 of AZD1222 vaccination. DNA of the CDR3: TGTGCCAGCAGTTTGGGCGGGCCTTACAATGAGCAGTTCTTC. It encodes CASSLGGPYNEQFF.